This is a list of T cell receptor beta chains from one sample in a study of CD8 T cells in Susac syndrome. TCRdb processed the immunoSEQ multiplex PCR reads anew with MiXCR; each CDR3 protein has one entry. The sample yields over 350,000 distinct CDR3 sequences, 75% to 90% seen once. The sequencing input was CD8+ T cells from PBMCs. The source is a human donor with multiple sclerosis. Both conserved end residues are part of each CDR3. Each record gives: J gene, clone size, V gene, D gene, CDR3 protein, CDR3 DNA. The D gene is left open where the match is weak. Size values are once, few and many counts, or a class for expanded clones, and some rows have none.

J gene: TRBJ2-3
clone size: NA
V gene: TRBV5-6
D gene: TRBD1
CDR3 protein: CASSSQGESTDTQYF
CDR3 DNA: TGTGCCAGCAGTTCGCAGGGGGAAAGCACAGATACGCAGTATTTT

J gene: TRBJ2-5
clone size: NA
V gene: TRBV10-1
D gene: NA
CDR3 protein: CASSDVGGETQYF
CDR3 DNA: TGCGCCAGCAGTGATGTGGGGGGAGAGACCCAGTACTTC

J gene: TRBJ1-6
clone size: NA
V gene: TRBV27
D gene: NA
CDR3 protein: CASSFSPYNSPLHF
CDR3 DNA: TGTGCCAGCAGTTTCAGCCCCTATAATTCACCCCTCCACTTT

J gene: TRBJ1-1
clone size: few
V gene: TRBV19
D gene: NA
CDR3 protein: CASSIGRGNTEAFF
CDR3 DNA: TGTGCCAGTAGTATAGGCAGGGGGAACACTGAAGCTTTCTTT

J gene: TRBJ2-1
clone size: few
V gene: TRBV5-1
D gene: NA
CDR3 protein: CASSVSGLAAYNEQFF
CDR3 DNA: TGCGCCAGCAGCGTATCAGGACTGGCCGCCTACAATGAGCAGTTCTTC

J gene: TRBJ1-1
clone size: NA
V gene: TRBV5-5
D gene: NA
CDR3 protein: CASRNLLGLDTEAFF
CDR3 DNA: TGTGCCAGCAGGAATCTACTCGGACTGGACACTGAAGCTTTCTTT

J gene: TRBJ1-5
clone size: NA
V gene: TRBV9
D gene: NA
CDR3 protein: CASSVEGIGQPQHF
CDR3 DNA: TGTGCCAGCAGCGTAGAGGGGATTGGGCAGCCCCAGCATTTT

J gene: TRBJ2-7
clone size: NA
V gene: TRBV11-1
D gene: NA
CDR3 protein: CAIGPGVQPDPTGGTLYEQYF
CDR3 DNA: TGTGCCATTGGACCAGGGGTACAACCCGATCCCACGGGAGGTACCCTCTACGAGCAGTACTTC

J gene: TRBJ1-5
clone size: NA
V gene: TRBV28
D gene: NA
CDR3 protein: CASSFEQNSNQPQHF
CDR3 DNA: TGTGCCAGCAGTTTCGAACAGAATAGCAATCAGCCCCAGCATTTT

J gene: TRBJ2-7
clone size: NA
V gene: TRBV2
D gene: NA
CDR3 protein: CASRGGGTEFYEQYF
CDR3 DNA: TGTGCCAGCAGGGGGGGCGGGACCGAGTTCTACGAGCAGTACTTC

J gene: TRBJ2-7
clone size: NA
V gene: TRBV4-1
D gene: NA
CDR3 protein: CASSHPQGTGRRSYEQYF
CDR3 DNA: TGCGCCAGCAGCCATCCGCAGGGGACGGGTCGGAGATCCTACGAGCAGTACTTC

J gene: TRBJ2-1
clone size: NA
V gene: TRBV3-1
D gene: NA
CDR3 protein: CASSQDGVSTYNEQFF
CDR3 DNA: TGTGCCAGCAGCCAAGACGGGGTAAGCACCTACAATGAGCAGTTCTTC

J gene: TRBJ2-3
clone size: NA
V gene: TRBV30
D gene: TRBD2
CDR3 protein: CAWSLAGVTDTQYF
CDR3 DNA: TGTGCCTGGTCACTAGCGGGGGTCACAGATACGCAGTATTTT

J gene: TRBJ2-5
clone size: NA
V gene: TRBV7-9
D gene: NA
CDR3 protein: CASSLETGFQETQYF
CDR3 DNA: TGTGCCAGCAGCTTAGAGACTGGCTTCCAAGAGACCCAGTACTTC

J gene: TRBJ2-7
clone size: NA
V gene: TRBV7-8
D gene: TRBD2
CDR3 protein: CASSLGATSGSYEQYF
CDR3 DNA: TGTGCCAGCAGCTTAGGGGCCACTAGCGGGAGTTACGAGCAGTACTTC

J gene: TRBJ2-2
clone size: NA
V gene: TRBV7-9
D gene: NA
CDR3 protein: CASSLAGFGDHQPGELFF
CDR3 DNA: TGTGCCAGCAGCTTAGCGGGTTTTGGGGACCACCAGCCCGGGGAGCTGTTTTTT

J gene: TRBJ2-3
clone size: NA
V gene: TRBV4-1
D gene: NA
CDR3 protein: CASSQSVGTDTQYF
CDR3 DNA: TGCGCCAGCAGCCAATCTGTGGGCACAGATACGCAGTATTTT

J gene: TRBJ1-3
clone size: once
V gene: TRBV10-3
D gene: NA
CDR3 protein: CAISDLRDTSGNTIYF
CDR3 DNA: TGTGCCATCAGTGATTTGAGGGATACGTCTGGAAACACCATATATTTT

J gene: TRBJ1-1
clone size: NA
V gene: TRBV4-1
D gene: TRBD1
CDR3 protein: CASSRTGDPEAFF
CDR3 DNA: TGCGCCAGCAGTCGAACAGGGGACCCTGAAGCTTTCTTT

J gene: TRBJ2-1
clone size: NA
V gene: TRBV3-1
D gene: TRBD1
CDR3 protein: CASSSPDWDRSSYNEQFF
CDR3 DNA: TGTGCCAGCAGCTCGCCGGACTGGGACAGAAGTTCCTACAATGAGCAGTTCTTC

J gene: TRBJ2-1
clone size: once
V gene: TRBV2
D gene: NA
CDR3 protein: CASSHRFDYNEQFF
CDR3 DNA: TGTGCCAGCAGTCATAGGTTCGACTACAATGAGCAGTTCTTC

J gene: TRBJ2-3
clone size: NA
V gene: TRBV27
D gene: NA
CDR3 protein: CAGGFPTDTQYF
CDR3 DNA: TGTGCCGGCGGGTTTCCCACAGATACGCAGTATTTT

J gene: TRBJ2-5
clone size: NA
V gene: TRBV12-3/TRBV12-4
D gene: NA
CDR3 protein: CASSPQPPVGRETQYF
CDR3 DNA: TGTGCCAGCAGCCCCCAGCCCCCGGTAGGCAGAGAGACCCAGTACTTC

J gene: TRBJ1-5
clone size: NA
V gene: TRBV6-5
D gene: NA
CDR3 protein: CASSYSQSQPQHF
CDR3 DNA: TGTGCCAGCAGTTACTCTCAATCTCAGCCCCAGCATTTT

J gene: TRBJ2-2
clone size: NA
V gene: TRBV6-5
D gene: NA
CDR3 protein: CASSYSGMNTGELFF
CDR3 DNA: TGTGCCAGCAGTTACTCAGGGATGAACACCGGGGAGCTGTTTTTT

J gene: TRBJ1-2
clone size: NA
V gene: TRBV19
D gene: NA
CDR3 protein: CASSIVGGASNGYTF
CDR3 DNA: TGTGCCAGTAGTATTGTGGGGGGCGCCTCGAATGGCTACACCTTC

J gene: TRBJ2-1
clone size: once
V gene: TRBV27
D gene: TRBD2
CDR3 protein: CASSLLPTSGAYNEQFF
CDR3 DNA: TGTGCCAGCAGTTTACTCCCGACTAGCGGAGCCTACAATGAGCAGTTCTTC

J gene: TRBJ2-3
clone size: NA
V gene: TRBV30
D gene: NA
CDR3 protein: CAWSVLSAEDTDTQYF
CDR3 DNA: TGTGCCTGGAGTGTACTTAGCGCAGAAGACACAGATACGCAGTATTTT

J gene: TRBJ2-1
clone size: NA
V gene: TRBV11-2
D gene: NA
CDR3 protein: CASSLAGVGEQFF
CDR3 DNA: TGTGCCAGCAGCTTAGCAGGGGTAGGTGAGCAGTTCTTC

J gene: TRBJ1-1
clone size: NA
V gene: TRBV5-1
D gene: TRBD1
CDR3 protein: CASSFGDRAHTEAFF
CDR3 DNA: TGCGCCAGCAGCTTCGGCGACAGGGCACACACTGAAGCTTTCTTT

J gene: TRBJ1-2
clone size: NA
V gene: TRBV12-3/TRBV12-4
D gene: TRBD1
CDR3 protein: CASSPTLTGGDGYTF
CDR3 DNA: TGTGCCAGCAGCCCGACCCTGACAGGGGGGGATGGCTACACCTTC

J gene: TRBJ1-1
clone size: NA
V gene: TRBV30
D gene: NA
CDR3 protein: CAWSVTVNTEAFF
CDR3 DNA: TGTGCCTGGAGTGTGACGGTGAACACTGAAGCTTTCTTT

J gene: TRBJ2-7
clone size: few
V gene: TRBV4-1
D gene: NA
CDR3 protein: CASSQDQRENYEQYF
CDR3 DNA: TGCGCCAGCAGCCAAGATCAGAGGGAAAACTACGAGCAGTACTTC

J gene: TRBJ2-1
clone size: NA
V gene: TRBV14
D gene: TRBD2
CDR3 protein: CASSPGLRETDNEQFF
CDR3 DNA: TGTGCCAGCAGTCCCGGTCTGCGGGAGACGGACAATGAGCAGTTCTTC

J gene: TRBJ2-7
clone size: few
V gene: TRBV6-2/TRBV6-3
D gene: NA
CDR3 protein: CASREPGDEQYF
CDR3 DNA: TGTGCCAGCAGGGAACCTGGGGACGAGCAGTACTTC

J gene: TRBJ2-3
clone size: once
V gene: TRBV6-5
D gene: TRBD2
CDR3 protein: CASSYSGGNLADTQYF
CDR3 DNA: TGTGCCAGCAGTTACTCGGGGGGGAATCTCGCAGATACGCAGTATTTT

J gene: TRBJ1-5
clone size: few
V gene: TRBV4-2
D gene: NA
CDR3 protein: CASSQEYGRVNQPQHF
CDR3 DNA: TGTGCCAGCAGTCAAGAATACGGGAGGGTTAATCAGCCCCAGCATTTT

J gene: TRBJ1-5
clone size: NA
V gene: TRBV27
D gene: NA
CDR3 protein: CASSFQGGGQPQHF
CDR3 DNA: TGTGCCAGCAGTTTCCAGGGAGGGGGTCAGCCCCAGCATTTT

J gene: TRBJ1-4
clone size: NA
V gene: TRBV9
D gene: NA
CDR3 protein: CASSVAGFATNEKLFF
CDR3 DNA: TGTGCCAGCAGCGTCGCAGGGTTTGCAACTAATGAAAAACTGTTTTTT

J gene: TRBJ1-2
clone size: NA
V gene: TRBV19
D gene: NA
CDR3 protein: CASNPGVANYGYTF
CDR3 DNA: TGTGCCAGTAACCCAGGAGTTGCTAACTATGGCTACACCTTC

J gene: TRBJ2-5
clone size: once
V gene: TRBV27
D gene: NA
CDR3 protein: CASSPYRETQETQYF
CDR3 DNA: TGTGCCAGCAGTCCTTACAGGGAGACTCAAGAGACCCAGTACTTC

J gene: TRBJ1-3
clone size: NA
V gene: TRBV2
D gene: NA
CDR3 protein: CAIFQGPPKNTIYF
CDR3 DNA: TGTGCCATATTTCAGGGGCCGCCTAAAAACACCATATATTTT

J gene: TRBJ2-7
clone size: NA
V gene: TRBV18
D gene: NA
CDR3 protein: CASSPPFLRTEISYEQYF
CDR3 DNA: TGTGCCAGCTCACCACCCTTCTTGAGGACAGAGATATCTTACGAGCAGTACTTC

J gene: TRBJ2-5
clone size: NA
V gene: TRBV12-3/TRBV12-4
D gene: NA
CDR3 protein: CASTSSGMEETQYF
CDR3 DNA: TGTGCCAGCACCTCGTCGGGGATGGAAGAGACCCAGTACTTC

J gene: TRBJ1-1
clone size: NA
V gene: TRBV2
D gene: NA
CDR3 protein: CASLPRLDRRLEAFF
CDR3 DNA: TGTGCCAGCCTCCCCCGGCTCGACAGGCGCCTTGAAGCTTTCTTT

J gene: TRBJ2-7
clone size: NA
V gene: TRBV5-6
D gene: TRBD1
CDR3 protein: CASSLLTGGPYEQYF
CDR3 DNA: TGTGCCAGCAGCTTGTTGACAGGGGGCCCCTACGAGCAGTACTTC

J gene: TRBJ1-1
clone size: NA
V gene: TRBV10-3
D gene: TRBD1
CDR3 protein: CAITDRVQNTEAFF
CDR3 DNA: TGTGCCATCACTGACAGGGTTCAGAACACTGAAGCTTTCTTT

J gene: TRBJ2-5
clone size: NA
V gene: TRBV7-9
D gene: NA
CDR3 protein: CASSLRAGEEETQYF
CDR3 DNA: TGTGCCAGCAGCTTACGGGCAGGGGAAGAAGAGACCCAGTACTTC

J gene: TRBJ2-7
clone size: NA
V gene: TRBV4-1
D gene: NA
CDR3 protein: CASSQVGSSDEQYF
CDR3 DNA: TGCGCCAGCAGCCAAGTGGGGTCGTCCGACGAGCAGTACTTC

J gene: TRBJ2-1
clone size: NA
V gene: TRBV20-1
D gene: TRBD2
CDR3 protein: CSASSGGYNEQFF
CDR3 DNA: TGCAGTGCTAGTAGCGGGGGTTACAATGAGCAGTTCTTC